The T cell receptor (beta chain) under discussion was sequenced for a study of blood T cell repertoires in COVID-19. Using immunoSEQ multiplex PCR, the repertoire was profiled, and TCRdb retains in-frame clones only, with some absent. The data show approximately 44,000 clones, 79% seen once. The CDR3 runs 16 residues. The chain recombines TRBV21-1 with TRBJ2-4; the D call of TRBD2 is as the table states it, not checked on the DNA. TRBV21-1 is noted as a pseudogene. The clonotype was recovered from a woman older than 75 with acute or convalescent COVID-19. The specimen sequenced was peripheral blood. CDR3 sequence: CASSKAAGLAKNIQYF. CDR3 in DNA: TGTGCCAGCAGCAAAGCAGCGGGGTTAGCCAAAAACATTCAGTACTTC.